The 14 T cell receptor beta chains given below trace back to one sample, sequenced in a study of CD8 T cells in Susac syndrome (dated by TCRdb to between 2018 and 2021). Library generation was performed with the immunoSEQ multiplex PCR assay. RNA was extracted using the RNeasy kit, and 0.5 to 1 microgram was reverse transcribed with random hexamers. Starting from the raw public reads, TCRdb applied fastp trimming at Q25, assembled clones with MiXCR and retained in-frame beta chains. Each CDR3 protein gets just one entry, which takes the most common genes and DNA from the rows behind it. For this sample the table gives roughly 140,000 distinct CDR3 sequences, of which less than 97% were detected only once. The ten largest clones capture around 0.15% of the sample. Material for sequencing was CD8+ T cells from PBMCs. The receptors derive from a human donor with multiple sclerosis.

The V and J genes are TRBV6-5 and TRBJ2-6; D ambiguous. V was pared by 7 bases and J by 0 bases, with 13 bases between. The germline V gene encodes CDR1 MNHEY and CDR2 SVGAGI. The CDR3 sequence is 16 residues long. The CDR3 DNA sequence: TGTGCCAGCACTTCCCAGACCCTCTCTGGGGCCAACGTCCTGACTTTC. Protein product: CASTSQTLSGANVLTF.

This clonotype was found once. This chain links TRBV27 with TRBJ2-5; perhaps TRBD1 as D (5 bases). Trimming shortened V by 3 bases and J by 0 bases, and 11 bases separated the two germline ends. Germline loops: CDR1 MNHEY, CDR2 SMNVEV (reference sequence). CDR3 size: 15 residues. The CDR3, as DNA: TGTGCCAGCAGTTTGCAGGGTGCGAACCAAGAGACCCAGTACTTC. The encoded protein is CASSLQGANQETQYF.

This clonotype showed up just once. V is TRBV19 and J is TRBJ2-2, with D uncertain. CDR1 and CDR2 (germline): LNHDA, SQIVND (reference sequence). V was pared by 2 bases and J by 2 bases, with 9 bases between. CDR3 length: 15 amino acids. The CDR3 loop reads CASSIPTDNTGELFF. The CDR3 bases are TGTGCCAGTAGTATACCGACCGATAACACCGGGGAGCTGTTTTTT.

The chain is built from TRBV28 and TRBJ2-7, with 13 bases aligning to TRBD2. V lost 6 bases and J lost 5; bases outside the gene matches: 7. The germline CDR1 and CDR2 sequences are MDHEN and SYDVKM. The CDR3 consists of 15 residues. The CDR3 coding sequence is TGTGCCAGCAGCGCTCCCGGGACTAGCGGGGACGAGCAGTACGTC. The encoded protein is CASSAPGTSGDEQYV.

The chain joins TRBV20-1 to TRBJ2-2; the match to TRBD2 covers 7 bases. Losses at the gene ends were 3 bases for V and 1 base for J; bases not matched to a gene: 8. The CDR3 consists of 16 residues. CDR1 is DFQATT and CDR2 is SNEGSKA in the germline V gene (reference sequence). CDR3 nucleotide sequence: TGCAGTGCTAGCCCCAAGCGGGACCTGAACACCGGGGAGCTGTTTTTT. Its protein product is CSASPKRDLNTGELFF.

The gene calls are TRBV27 and TRBJ1-2; no definite D call. Trimming took 3 bases from V and 4 from J, leaving 12 bases between them. The length of the CDR3 is 14 residues. Germline assignment: CDR1 MNHEY and CDR2 SMNVEV (reference sequence). CDR3 amino acids: CASSFTGEIYGYTF. In nucleotides, the CDR3 is TGTGCCAGCAGTTTCACCGGGGAGATCTATGGCTACACCTTC.

Notes on this clonotype: The junction shows a germline mismatch at one end, possibly a read error. This chain joins TRBV7-7 and TRBJ2-1; 9 bases agree with TRBD1. Germline V gives CDR1 SSHAT, CDR2 FNYEAQ (reference sequence). CDR3 length: 15 amino acids. The CDR3 sequence is CASSPAGTGFDEQFF. CDR3 sequence (DNA): TGTGCTAGCAGCCCGGCGGGGACAGGGTTCGATGAGCAGTTCTTC.

This chain joins TRBV7-8 and TRBJ1-5, with D unclear. Germline assignment: CDR1 SGHVS and CDR2 FQNEAQ. Trimming removed 0 bases from V and 0 bases from J, with 9 bases in between. The CDR3 runs 16 residues. The CDR3 nucleotides read TGTGCCAGCAGCTTAGCCGGGATTTATAGCAATCAGCCCCAGCATTTT. This gives the protein CASSLAGIYSNQPQHF.

This chain joins TRBV15 and TRBJ1-1; TRBD1 is a possible D gene (5 bases). V lost 5 bases to trimming and J lost 0 bases, with 10 bases between them. CDR1 and CDR2 from the germline V gene are LNHNV and YYDKDF (reference sequence). This CDR3 is 14 amino acids long. This chain's CDR3 is CATSRTTLNTEAFF. The CDR3 DNA reads TGTGCCACCAGCCGGACAACCCTGAACACTGAAGCTTTCTTT.

The genes are TRBV24-1 and TRBJ2-7, with D perhaps matching TRBD2 (6 bases). This CDR3 contains 15 residues. The germline V and J ends were trimmed by 4 bases and 1 base, with 13 bases remaining between them. Looked up from germline, CDR1 is KGHDR and CDR2 is SFDVKD. CDR3 protein: CATSDPRDGSYEQYF. The CDR3 nucleotides read TGTGCCACCAGTGACCCGCGGGACGGTTCCTACGAGCAGTACTTC.

The chain combines TRBV19 with TRBJ2-1; no reliable D call. The V gene's germline CDR1 is LNHDA and CDR2 SQIVND (reference sequence). The CDR3 has 11 residues. Trimming took 6 bases from V and 8 from J, leaving 8 bases between them. The CDR3 DNA sequence: TGTGCCAGTAGAGCTTTCTATGAGCAGTTCTTC. Protein: CASRAFYEQFF.

This chain joins TRBV7-9 and TRBJ2-7; the D is unclear. V dropped 2 bases and J dropped 2 bases, with 22 bases sitting between them. Germline CDR1 SEHNR, CDR2 FQNEAQ (reference sequence). The CDR3 contains 18 residues. The CDR3 DNA follows: TGTGCCAGCAGCTTAAATAAGGCAGCTTCGACCATTCCCTACGAGCAGTACGTC. Protein sequence: CASSLNKAASTIPYEQYV.

This chain uses TRBV29-1 with TRBJ2-2; D gene unclear. Trimming stripped 5 bases from V and 4 bases from J, with 5 bases between. CDR1 is SQVTM and CDR2 is ANQGSEA in the germline V gene. This CDR3 contains 11 residues. The CDR3 coding sequence is TGCAGCGTTTACTCCACCGGGGAGCTGTTTTTT. Translation gives CSVYSTGELFF.

The chain combines TRBV7-9 with TRBJ2-7; D is perhaps TRBD1 or TRBD2 (5 bases each). The CDR3 is made up of 13 amino acids. Trimming stripped 5 bases from V and 2 bases from J, with 10 bases between. The germline V gene has CDR1 SEHNR and CDR2 FQNEAQ (reference sequence). DNA of the CDR3: TGTGCCAGCAGCGAGGGGATCCCCTACGAGCAGTACTTC. Translating it yields CASSEGIPYEQYF.